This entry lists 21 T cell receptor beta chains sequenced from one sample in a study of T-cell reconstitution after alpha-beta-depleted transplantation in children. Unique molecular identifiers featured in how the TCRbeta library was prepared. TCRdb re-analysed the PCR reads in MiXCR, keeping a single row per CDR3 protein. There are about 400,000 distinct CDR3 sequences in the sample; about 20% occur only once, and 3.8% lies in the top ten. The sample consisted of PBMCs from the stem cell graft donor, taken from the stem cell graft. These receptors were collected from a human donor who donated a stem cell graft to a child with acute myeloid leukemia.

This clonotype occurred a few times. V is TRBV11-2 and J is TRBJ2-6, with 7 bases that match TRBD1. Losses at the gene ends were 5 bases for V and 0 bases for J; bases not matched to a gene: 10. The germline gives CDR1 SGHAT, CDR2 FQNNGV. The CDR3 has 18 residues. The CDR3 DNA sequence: TGTGCCAGCAGCCTTAACCCAGGGGGAGCCTCTGGGGCCAACGTCCTGACTTTC. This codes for CASSLNPGGASGANVLTF.

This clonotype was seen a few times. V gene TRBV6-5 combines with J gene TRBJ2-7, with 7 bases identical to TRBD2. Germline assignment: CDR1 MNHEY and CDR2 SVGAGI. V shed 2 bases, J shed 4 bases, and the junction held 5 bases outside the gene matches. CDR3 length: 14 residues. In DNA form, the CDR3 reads TGTGCCAGCAGTTACCGGGGCGGGAGTTACGAGCAGTACTTC. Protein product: CASSYRGGSYEQYF.

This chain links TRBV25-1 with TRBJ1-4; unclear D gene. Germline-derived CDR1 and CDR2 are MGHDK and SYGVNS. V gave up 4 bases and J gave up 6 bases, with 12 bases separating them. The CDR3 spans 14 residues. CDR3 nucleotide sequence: TGTGCCAGCAGTGGAGGACTGGCTTATGAAAAACTGTTTTTT. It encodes CASSGGLAYEKLFF. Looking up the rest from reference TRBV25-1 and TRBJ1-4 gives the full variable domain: EADIYQTPRYLVIGTGKKITLECSQTMGHDKMYWYQQDPGMELHLIHYSYGVNSTEKGDLSSESTVSRIRTEHFPLTLESARPSHTSQYLCASSGGLAYEKLFFGSGTQLSVL.

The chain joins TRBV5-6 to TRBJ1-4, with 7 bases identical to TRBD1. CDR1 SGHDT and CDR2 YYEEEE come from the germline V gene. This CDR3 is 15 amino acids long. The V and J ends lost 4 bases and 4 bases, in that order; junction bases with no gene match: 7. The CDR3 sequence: CASSPTQGSNEKLFF. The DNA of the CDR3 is TGTGCCAGCAGCCCGACACAGGGGAGTAATGAAAAACTGTTTTTT.

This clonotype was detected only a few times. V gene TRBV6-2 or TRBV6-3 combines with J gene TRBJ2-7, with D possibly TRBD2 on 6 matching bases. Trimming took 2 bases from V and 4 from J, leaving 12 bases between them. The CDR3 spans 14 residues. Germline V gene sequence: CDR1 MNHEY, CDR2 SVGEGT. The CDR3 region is CASSYRDLLYEQYF. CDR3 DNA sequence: TGTGCCAGCAGTTACAGGGACTTACTTTACGAGCAGTACTTC.

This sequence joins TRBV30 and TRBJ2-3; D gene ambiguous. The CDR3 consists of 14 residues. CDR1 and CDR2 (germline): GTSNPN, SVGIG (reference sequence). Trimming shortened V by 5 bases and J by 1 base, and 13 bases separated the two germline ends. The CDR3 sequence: CAWFGRTGTDTQYF. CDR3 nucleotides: TGTGCCTGGTTTGGTCGGACCGGCACAGATACGCAGTATTTT.

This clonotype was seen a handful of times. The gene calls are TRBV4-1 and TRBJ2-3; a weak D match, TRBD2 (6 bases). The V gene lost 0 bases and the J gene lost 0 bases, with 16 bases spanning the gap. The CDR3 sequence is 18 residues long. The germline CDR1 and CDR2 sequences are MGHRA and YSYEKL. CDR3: CASSQDSPLATSTDTQYF. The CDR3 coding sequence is TGCGCCAGCAGCCAAGATTCCCCCCTAGCGACTAGCACAGATACGCAGTATTTT.

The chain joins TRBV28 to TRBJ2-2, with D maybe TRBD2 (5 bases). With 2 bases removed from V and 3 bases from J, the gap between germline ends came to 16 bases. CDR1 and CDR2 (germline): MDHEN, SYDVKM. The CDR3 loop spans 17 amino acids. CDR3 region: CASSLKESGHYTGELFF. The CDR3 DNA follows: TGTGCCAGCAGTTTAAAGGAAAGCGGCCACTACACCGGGGAGCTGTTTTTT.

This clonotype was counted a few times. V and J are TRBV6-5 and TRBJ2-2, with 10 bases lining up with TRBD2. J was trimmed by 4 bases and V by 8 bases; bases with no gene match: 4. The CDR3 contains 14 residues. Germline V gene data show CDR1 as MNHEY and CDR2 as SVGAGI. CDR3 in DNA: TGTGCCAGCCAGCGGGAGGGCATCACCGGGGAGCTGTTTTTT. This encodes CASQREGITGELFF.

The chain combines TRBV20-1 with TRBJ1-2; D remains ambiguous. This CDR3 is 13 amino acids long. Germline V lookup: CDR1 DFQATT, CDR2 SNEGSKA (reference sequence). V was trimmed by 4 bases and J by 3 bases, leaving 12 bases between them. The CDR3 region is CSATQERDYGYTF. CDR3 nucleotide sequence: TGCAGTGCTACCCAGGAAAGAGACTATGGCTACACCTTC.

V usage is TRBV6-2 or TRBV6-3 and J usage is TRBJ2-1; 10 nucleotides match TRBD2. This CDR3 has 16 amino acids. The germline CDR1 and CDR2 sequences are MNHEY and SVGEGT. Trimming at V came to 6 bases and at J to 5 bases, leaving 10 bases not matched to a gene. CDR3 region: CASRWTSGSYNNEQFF. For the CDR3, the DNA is TGTGCCAGCAGGTGGACTAGCGGCAGCTACAACAATGAGCAGTTCTTC.

As DNA, the CDR3 is TGCAGTGCTAGTCGTGGGACACAGAACACTGAAGCTTTCTTT. Its translation: CSASRGTQNTEAFF. The rearrangement links TRBV20-1 to TRBJ1-1, with a tentative D call TRBD1 (6 bases). The germline CDR1 and CDR2 sequences are DFQATT and SNEGSKA (reference sequence). V was pared by 3 bases and J by 1 base, with 12 bases between. The CDR3 is 14 residues long.

The CDR3 nucleotides read TGCGCCAGCAGCCCGGGACAGGGAAAATCCTACGAGCAGTACTTC. Protein sequence: CASSPGQGKSYEQYF. The chain employs TRBV5-1 and TRBJ2-7; the match to TRBD1 covers 9 bases. Germline V gene sequence: CDR1 SGHRS, CDR2 YFSETQ. The CDR3 has 15 residues. V dropped 4 bases and J dropped 1; count of bases not matched to a gene: 6. Full variable domain (outside the CDR3, taken from reference TRBV5-1 and TRBJ2-7): KAGVTQTPRYLIKTRGQQVTLSCSPISGHRSVSWYQQTPGQGLQFLFEYFSETQRNKGNFPGRFSGRQFSNSRSEMNVSTLELGDSALYLCASSPGQGKSYEQYFGPGTRLTVT.

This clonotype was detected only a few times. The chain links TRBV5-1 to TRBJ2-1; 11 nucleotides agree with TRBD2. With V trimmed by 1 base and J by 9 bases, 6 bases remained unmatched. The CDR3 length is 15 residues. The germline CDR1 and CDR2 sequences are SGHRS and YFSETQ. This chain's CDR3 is CASSLTSGSRGEQFF. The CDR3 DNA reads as TGCGCCAGCAGCTTGACTAGCGGGAGTCGAGGTGAGCAGTTCTTC.

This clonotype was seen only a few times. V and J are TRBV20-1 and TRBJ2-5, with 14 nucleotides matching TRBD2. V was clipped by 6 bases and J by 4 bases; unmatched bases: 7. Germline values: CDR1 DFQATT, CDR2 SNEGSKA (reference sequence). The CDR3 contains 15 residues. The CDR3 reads CSALGLAGAGETQYF. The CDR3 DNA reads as TGCAGTGCGTTGGGACTAGCGGGAGCTGGAGAGACCCAGTACTTC.

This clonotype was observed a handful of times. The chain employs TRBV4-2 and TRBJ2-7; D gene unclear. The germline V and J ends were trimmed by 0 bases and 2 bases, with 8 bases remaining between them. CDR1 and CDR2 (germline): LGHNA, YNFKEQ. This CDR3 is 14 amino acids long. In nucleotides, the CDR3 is TGTGCCAGCAGCCAAGAATGGACCCCCTACGAGCAGTACTTC. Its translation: CASSQEWTPYEQYF.

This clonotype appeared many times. The CDR3 DNA sequence: TGTGCCACCAGCAGGGAGGGGGTAGGCACAGATACGCAGTATTTT. As protein: CATSREGVGTDTQYF. V usage is TRBV15 and J usage is TRBJ2-3; D is tentatively TRBD1 or TRBD2 (6 bases each). V was pared by 3 bases and J by 1 base, with 11 bases between. Per germline, CDR1 LNHNV and CDR2 YYDKDF (reference sequence). The length of the CDR3 is 15 residues.

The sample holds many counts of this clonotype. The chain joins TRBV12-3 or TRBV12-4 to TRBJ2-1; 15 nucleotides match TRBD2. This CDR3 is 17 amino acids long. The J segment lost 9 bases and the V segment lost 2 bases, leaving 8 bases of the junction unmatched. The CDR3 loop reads CASSLLGLAGGPVEQFF. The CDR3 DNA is TGTGCCAGCAGTTTATTAGGACTAGCGGGAGGGCCGGTTGAGCAGTTCTTC.

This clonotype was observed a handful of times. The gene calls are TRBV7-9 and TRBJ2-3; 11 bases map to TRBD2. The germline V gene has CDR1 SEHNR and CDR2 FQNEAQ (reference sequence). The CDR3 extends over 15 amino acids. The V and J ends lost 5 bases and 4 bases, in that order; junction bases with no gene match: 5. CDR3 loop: CASSQTSGASDTQYF. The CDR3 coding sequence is TGTGCCAGCAGCCAGACTAGCGGGGCCTCAGATACGCAGTATTTT. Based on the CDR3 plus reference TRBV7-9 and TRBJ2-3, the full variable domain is DTGVSQNPRHKITKRGQNVTFRCDPISEHNRLYWYRQTLGQGPEFLTYFQNEAQLEKSRLLSDRFSAERPKGSFSTLEIQRTEQGDSAMYLCASSQTSGASDTQYFGPGTRLTVL.

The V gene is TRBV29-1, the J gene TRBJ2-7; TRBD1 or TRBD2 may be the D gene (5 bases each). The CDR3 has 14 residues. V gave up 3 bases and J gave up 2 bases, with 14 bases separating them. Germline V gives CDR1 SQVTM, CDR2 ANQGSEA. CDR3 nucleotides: TGCAGCGTTGACGACGGGACGGAAACCTACGAGCAGTACTTC. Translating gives CSVDDGTETYEQYF.

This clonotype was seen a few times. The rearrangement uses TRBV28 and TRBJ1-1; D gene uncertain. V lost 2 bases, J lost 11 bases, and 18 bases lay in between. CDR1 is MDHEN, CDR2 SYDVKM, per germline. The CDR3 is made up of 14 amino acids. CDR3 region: CASSLPITKMKAFF. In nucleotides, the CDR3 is TGTGCCAGCAGTTTACCAATAACGAAGATGAAGGCTTTCTTT. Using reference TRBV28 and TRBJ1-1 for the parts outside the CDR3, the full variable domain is DVKVTQSSRYLVKRTGEKVFLECVQDMDHENMFWYRQDPGLGLRLIYFSYDVKMKEKGDIPEGYSVSREKKERFSLILESASTNQTSMYLCASSLPITKMKAFFGQGTRLTVV.